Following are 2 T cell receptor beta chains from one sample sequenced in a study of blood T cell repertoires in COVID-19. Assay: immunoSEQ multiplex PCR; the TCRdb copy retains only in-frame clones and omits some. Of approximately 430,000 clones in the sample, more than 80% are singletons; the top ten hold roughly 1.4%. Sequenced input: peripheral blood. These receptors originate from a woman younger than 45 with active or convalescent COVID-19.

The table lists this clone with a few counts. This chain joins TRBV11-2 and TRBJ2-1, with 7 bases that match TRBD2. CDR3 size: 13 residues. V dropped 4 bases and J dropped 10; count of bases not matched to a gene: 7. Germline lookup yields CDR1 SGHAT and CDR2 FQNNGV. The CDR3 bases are TGTGCCAGCAGCTCGGCTGGAGCGGGGGAGCAGTTCTTC. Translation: CASSSAGAGEQFF.

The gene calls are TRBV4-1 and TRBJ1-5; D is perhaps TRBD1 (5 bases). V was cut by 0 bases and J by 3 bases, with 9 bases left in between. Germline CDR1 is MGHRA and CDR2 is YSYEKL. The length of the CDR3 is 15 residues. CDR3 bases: TGCGCCAGCAGCCAAGATAGGGGCACCAATCAGCCCCAGCATTTT. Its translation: CASSQDRGTNQPQHF.